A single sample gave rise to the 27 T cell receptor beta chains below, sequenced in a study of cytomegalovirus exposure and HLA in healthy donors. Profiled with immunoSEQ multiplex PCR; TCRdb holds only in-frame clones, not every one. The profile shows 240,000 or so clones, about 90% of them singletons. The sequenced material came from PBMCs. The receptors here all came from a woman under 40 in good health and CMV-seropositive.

CDR3 in amino acids: CASSSDSSNEKLFF. The CDR3 region has the DNA TGTGCCAGCAGCTCGGACAGCTCTAATGAAAAACTGTTTTTT. The rearrangement joins TRBV28 to TRBJ1-4; tentative D call: TRBD1 (6 bases). Trimming took off 6 bases at V and 3 bases at J, with 11 bases between the two ends. CDR3 size: 14 residues. Per germline, CDR1 MDHEN and CDR2 SYDVKM. The variable domain in full, with the rest retrieved from reference TRBV28 and TRBJ1-4, is DVKVTQSSRYLVKRTGEKVFLECVQDMDHENMFWYRQDPGLGLRLIYFSYDVKMKEKGDIPEGYSVSREKKERFSLILESASTNQTSMYLCASSSDSSNEKLFFGSGTQLSVL.

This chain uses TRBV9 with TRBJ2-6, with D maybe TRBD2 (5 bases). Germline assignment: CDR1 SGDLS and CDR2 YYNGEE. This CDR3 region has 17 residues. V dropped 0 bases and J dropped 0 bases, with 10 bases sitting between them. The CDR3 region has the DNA TGTGCCAGCAGCGTAGCGGGTGGGAGCTCTGGGGCCAACGTCCTGACTTTC. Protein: CASSVAGGSSGANVLTF.

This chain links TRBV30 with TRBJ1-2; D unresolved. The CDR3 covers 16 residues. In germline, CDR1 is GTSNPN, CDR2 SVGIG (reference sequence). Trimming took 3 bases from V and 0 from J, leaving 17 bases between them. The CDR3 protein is CAWRTNKQRTNYGYTF. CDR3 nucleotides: TGTGCCTGGAGGACTAACAAACAGCGAACTAACTATGGCTACACCTTC.

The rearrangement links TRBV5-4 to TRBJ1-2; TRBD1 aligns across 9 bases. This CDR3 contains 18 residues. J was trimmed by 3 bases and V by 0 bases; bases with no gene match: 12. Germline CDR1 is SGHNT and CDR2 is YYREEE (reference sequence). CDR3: CASSLEQGALPSYYGYTF. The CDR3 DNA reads TGTGCCAGCAGCTTGGAACAGGGGGCACTCCCTTCCTACTATGGCTACACCTTC.

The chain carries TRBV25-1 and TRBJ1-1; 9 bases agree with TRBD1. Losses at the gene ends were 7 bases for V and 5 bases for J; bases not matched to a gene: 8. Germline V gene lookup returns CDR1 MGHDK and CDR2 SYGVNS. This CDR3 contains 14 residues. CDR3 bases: TGTGCCAGCACGGAACAGGGGGCGCGGACTGAAGCTTTCTTT. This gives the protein CASTEQGARTEAFF. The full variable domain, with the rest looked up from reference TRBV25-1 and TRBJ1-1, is EADIYQTPRYLVIGTGKKITLECSQTMGHDKMYWYQQDPGMELHLIHYSYGVNSTEKGDLSSESTVSRIRTEHFPLTLESARPSHTSQYLCASTEQGARTEAFFGQGTRLTVV.

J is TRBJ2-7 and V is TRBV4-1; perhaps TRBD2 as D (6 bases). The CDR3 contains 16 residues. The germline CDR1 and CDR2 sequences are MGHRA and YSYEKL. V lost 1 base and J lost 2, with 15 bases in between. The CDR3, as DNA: TGCGCCAGCAGCCAAGGGTCGGGGGAACCCCCCTACGAGCAGTACTTC. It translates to CASSQGSGEPPYEQYF.

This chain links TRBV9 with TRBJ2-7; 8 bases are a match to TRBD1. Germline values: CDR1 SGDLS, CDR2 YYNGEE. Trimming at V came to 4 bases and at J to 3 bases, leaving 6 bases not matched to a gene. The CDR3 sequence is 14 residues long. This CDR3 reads CASSPGQGLYEQYF. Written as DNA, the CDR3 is TGTGCCAGCAGCCCTGGACAGGGACTCTACGAGCAGTACTTC.

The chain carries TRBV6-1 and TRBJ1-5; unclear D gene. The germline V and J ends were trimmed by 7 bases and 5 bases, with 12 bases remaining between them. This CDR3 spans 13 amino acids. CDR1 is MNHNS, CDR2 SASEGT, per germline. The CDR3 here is CASTSDGDQPQHF. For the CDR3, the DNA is TGTGCCAGCACCTCGGACGGGGATCAGCCCCAGCATTTT.

CDR3: CASSPGTAKANTGELFF. CDR3 DNA sequence: TGCGCCAGCAGCCCCGGGACAGCCAAGGCTAACACCGGGGAGCTGTTTTTT. This chain uses TRBV5-1 with TRBJ2-2, with 7 nucleotides matching TRBD1. The CDR3 runs 17 residues. The V segment lost 4 bases and the J segment 2 bases; nucleotides outside the gene matches: 11. Germline assignment: CDR1 SGHRS and CDR2 YFSETQ.

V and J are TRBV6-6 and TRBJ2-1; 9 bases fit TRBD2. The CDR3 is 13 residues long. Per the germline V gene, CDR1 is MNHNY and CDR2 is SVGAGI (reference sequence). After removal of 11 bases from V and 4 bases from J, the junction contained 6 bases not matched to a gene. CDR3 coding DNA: TGTGCCGGTCAGACTAGCGGTTACAATGAGCAGTTCTTC. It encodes CAGQTSGYNEQFF.

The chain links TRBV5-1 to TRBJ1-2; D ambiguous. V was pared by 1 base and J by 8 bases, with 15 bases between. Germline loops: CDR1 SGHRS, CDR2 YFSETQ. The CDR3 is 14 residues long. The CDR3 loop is CASSLNRGEEGYTF. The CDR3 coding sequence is TGCGCCAGCAGCTTGAACCGAGGCGAAGAAGGCTACACCTTC.

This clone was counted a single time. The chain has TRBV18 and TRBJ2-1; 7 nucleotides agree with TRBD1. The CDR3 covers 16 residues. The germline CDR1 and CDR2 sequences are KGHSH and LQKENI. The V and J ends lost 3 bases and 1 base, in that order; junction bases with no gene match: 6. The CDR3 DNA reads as TGTGCCAGCTCACCGCCCTCGGGACAGTCCTACAATGAGCAGTTCTTC. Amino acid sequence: CASSPPSGQSYNEQFF.

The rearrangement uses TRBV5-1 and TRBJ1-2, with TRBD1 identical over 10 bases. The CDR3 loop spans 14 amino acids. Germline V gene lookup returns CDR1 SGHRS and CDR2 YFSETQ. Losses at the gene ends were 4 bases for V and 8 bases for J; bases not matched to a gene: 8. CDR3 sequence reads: CASSDGQGGHGYTF. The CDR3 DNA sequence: TGCGCCAGCAGCGACGGACAGGGGGGTCACGGCTACACCTTC.

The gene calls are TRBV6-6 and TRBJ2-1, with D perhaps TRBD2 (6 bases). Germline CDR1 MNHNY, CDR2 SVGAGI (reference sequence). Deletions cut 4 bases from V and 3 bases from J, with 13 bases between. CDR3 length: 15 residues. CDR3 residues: CASSSSGQVYNEQFF. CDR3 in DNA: TGTGCCAGCAGTTCAAGCGGGCAGGTCTACAATGAGCAGTTCTTC.

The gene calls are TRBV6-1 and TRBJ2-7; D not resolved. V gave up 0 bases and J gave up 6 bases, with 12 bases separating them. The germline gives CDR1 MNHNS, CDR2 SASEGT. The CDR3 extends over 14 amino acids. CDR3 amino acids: CASSEAWQASEQYF. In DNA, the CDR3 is TGTGCCAGCAGTGAAGCGTGGCAGGCCTCCGAGCAGTACTTC.

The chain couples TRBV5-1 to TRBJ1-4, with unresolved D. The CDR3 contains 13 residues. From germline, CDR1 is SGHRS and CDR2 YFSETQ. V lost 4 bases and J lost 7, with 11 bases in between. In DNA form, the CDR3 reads TGCGCCAGCAGCAAAATCACGAGTGAAAAACTGTTTTTT. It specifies CASSKITSEKLFF.

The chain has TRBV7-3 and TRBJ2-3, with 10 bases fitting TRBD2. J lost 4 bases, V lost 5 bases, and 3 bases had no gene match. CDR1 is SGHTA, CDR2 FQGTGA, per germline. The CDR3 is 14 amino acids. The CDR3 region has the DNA TGTGCCAGCAGCACCGGGACTAGCGCAGATACGCAGTATTTT. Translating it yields CASSTGTSADTQYF.

The CDR3: CASSPRGGEYEQYF. The CDR3 nucleotides are TGTGCCAGCAGCCCCCGGGGAGGGGAGTACGAGCAGTACTTC. The genes are TRBV5-4 and TRBJ2-7; 7 positions agree with TRBD2. CDR3 length equals 14 residues. The germline V gene encodes CDR1 SGHNT and CDR2 YYREEE (reference sequence). V was clipped by 4 bases and J by 4 bases; unmatched bases: 8.

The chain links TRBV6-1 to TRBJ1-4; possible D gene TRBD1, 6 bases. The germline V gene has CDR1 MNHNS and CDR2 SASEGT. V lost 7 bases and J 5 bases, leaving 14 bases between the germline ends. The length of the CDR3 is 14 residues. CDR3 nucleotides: TGTGCCAGCACCAGAGGACAGCAAAATGAAAAACTGTTTTTT. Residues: CASTRGQQNEKLFF.

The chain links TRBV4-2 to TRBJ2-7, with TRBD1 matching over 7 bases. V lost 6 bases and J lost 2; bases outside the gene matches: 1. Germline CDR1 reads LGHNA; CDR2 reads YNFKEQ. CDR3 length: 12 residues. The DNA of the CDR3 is TGTGCCAGCAGAGACAGGGCCTACGAGCAGTACTTC. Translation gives CASRDRAYEQYF.

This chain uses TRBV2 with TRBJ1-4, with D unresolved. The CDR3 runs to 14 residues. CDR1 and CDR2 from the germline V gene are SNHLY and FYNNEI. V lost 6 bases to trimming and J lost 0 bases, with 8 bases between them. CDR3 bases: TGTGCCAGCAGGAGAGTCGCAACTAATGAAAAACTGTTTTTT. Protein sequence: CASRRVATNEKLFF.

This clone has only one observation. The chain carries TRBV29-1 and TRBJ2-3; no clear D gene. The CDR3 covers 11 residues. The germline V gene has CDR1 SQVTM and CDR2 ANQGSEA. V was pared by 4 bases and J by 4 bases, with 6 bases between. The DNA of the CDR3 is TGCAGCGTTGGAGTGGCAGATACGCAGTATTTT. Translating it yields CSVGVADTQYF.

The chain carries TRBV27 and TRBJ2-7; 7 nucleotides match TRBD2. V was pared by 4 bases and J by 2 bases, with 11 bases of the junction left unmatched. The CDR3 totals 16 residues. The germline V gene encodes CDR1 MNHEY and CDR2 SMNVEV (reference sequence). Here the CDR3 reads CASSYSAGAVPYEQYF. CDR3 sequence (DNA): TGTGCCAGCAGTTACTCCGCGGGAGCTGTCCCCTACGAGCAGTACTTC.

The CDR3 sequence: CASSEGDSSFPYEQYF. The CDR3 DNA is TGTGCCAGCAGTGAAGGGGACAGTTCTTTCCCCTACGAGCAGTACTTC. J is TRBJ2-7 and V is TRBV6-1; 7 bases line up with TRBD1. This CDR3 spans 16 amino acids. V dropped 1 base and J dropped 2; count of bases not matched to a gene: 8. Germline V gives CDR1 MNHNS, CDR2 SASEGT.

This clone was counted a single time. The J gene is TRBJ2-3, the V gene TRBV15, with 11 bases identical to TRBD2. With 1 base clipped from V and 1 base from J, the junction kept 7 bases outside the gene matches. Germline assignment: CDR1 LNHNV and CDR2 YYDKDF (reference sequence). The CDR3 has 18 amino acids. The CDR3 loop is CATSRGTSGLVGTDTQYF. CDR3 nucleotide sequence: TGTGCCACCAGCAGAGGGACTAGCGGGCTTGTAGGCACAGATACGCAGTATTTT.

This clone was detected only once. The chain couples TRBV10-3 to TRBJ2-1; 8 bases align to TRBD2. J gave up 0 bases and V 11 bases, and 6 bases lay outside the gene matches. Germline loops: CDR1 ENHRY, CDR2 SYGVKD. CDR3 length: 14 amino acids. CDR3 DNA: TGTGCCGCCCGGAGCGGGAGCTCCTACAATGAGCAGTTCTTC. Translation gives CAARSGSSYNEQFF.

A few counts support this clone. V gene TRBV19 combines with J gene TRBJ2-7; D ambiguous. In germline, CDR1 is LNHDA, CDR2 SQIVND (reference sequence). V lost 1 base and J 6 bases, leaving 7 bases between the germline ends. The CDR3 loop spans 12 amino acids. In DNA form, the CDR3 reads TGTGCCAGTAGTATAGTGCGCGGCGAGCAGTACTTC. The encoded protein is CASSIVRGEQYF.